This T cell receptor (beta chain) was sequenced for a study of cytomegalovirus exposure and HLA in healthy donors. Researchers ran the PCR with 60 Vbeta and 13 Jbeta primers. TCRdb's table, derived via immunoSEQ multiplex PCR, lists solely in-frame clones and lacks some. Of some 170,000 clones listed, 65% to 80% are singletons. The study, taken as a whole, reports: Later on, analysis showed that most CMV-associated TCR beta chains appeared to be HLA-restricted. When a later analysis was performed, an Asian-associated ancestry cluster reportedly had fewer N-insertions than the roughly 640-donor mean.

Germline-derived CDR1 and CDR2 are MNHNS and SASEGT. V was clipped by 1 base and J by 3 bases, with 10 bases between them. The CDR3 extends over 15 amino acids. Points on this clone: Its antigen remains unknown.

This chain uses TRBV6-1 with TRBJ1-3, with D possibly matching TRBD1 (5 bases). The sequenced sample consisted of PBMCs. This TCR derives from a man younger than 30 in good health and CMV-seropositive. The CDR3 is CASSEGTIGGNTIYF. DNA for the CDR3: TGTGCCAGCAGTGAAGGGACAATTGGTGGAAACACCATATATTTT.